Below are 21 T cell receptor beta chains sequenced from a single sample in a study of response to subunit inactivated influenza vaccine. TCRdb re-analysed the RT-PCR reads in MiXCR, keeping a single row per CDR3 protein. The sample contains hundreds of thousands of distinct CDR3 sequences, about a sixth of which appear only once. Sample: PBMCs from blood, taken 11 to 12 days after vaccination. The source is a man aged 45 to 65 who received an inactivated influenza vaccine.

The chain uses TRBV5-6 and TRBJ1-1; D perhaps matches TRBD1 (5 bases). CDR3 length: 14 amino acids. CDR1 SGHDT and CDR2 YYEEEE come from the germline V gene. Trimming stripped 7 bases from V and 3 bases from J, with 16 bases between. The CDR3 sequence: CASATGPMDTEAFF. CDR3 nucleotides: TGTGCCAGCGCCACGGGACCTATGGACACTGAAGCTTTCTTT.

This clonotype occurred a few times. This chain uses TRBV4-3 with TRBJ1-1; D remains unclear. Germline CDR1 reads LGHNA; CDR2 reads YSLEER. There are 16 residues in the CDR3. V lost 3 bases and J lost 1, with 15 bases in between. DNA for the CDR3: TGCGCCAGCAGCCAGGTCGGCGGCCCCGGGAACACTGAAGCTTTCTTT. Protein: CASSQVGGPGNTEAFF.

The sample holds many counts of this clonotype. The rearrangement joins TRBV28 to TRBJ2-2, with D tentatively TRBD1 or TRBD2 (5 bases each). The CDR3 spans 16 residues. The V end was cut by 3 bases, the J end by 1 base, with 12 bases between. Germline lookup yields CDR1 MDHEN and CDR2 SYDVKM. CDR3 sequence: CASSFWGRLNTGELFF. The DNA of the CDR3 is TGTGCCAGCAGTTTTTGGGGGAGACTGAACACCGGGGAGCTGTTTTTT.

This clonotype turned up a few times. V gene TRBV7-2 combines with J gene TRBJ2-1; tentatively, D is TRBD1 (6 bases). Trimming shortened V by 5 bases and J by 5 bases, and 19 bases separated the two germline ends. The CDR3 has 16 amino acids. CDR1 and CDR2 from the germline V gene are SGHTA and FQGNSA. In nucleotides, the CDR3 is TGTGCCAGCAGCCCGCTGACAGGAAGGGGTAACAATGAGCAGTTCTTC. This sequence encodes CASSPLTGRGNNEQFF.

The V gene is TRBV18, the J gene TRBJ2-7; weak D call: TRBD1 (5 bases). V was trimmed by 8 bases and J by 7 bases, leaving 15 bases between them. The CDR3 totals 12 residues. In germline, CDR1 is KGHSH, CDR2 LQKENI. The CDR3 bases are TGTGCCAGCCAAATCCGACAGTCAGAGCAGTACTTC. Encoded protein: CASQIRQSEQYF.

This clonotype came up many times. DNA for the CDR3: TGTGCCAGCAGTTTAGCCTTCGAACAGGGTTTTAATGAGCAGTTCTTC. Encoded protein: CASSLAFEQGFNEQFF. The chain couples TRBV27 to TRBJ2-1, with a tentative D call TRBD1 (6 bases). V lost 2 bases to trimming and J lost 7 bases, with 18 bases between them. The CDR3 sequence is 16 residues long. Germline CDR1 and CDR2: MNHEY and SMNVEV (reference sequence).

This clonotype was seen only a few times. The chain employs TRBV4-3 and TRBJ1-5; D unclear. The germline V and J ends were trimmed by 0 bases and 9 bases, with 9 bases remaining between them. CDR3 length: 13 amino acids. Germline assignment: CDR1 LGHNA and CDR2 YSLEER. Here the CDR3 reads CASSQDLGRPQHF. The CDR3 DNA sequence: TGCGCCAGCAGCCAAGATTTGGGTCGGCCCCAGCATTTT.

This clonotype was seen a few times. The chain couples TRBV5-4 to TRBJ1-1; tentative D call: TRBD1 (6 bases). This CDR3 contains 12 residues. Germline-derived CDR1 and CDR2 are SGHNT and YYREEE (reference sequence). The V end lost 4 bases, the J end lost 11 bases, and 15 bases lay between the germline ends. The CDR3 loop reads CASSQDSSDAFF. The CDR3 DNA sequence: TGTGCCAGCAGCCAGGACAGTTCGGACGCTTTCTTT.

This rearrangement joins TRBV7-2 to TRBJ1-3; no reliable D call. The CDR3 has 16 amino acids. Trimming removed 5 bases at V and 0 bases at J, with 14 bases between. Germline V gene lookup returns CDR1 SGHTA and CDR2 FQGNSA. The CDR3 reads CASSQPGPYSGNTIYF. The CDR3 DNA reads TGTGCCAGCAGCCAGCCCGGACCATACTCTGGAAACACCATATATTTT.

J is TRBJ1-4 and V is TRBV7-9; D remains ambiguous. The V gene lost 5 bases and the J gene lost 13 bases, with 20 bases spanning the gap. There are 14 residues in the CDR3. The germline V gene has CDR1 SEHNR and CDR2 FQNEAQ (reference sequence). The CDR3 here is CASSVTATGRPLFF. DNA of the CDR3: TGTGCCAGCAGCGTCACAGCGACGGGCAGGCCACTGTTTTTT.

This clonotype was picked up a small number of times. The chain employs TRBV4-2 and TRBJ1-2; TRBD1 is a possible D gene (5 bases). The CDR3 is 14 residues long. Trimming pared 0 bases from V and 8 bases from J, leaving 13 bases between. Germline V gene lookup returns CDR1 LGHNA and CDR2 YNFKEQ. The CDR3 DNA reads TGTGCCAGCAGCCAAGATGAAGGGGTTGGCGGCTACACCTTC. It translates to CASSQDEGVGGYTF.

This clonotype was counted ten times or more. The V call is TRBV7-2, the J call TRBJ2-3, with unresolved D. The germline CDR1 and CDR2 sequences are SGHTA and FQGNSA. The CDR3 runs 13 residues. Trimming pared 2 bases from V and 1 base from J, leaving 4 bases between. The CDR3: CASSLLRTDTQYF. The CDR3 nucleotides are TGTGCCAGCAGCTTACTCCGCACAGATACGCAGTATTTT. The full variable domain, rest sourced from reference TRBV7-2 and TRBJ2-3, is GAGVSQSPSNKVTEKGKDVELRCDPISGHTALYWYRQSLGQGLEFLIYFQGNSAPDKSGLPSDRFSAERTGGSVSTLTIQRTQQEDSAVYLCASSLLRTDTQYFGPGTRLTVL.

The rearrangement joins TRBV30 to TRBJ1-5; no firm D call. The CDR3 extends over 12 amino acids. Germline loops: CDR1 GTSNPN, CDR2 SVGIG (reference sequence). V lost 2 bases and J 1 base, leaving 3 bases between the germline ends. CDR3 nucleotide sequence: TGTGCCTGGAGTAAGAGCAATCAGCCCCAGCATTTT. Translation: CAWSKSNQPQHF.

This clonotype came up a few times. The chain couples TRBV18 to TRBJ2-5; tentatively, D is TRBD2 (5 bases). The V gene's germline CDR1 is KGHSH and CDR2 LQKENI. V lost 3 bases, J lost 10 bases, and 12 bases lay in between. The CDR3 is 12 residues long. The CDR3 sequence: CASSPGLRDQYF. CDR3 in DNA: TGTGCCAGCTCACCGGGCCTCCGGGACCAGTACTTC.

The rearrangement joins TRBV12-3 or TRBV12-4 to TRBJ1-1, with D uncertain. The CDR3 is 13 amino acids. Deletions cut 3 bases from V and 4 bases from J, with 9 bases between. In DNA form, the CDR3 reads TGTGCCAGCAGTTTCTTCCTTGGCACTGAAGCTTTCTTT. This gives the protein CASSFFLGTEAFF.

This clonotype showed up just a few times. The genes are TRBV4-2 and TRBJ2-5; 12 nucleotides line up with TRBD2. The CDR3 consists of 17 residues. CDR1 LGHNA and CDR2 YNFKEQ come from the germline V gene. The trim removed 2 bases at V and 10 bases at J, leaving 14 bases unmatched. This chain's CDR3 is CASSQTTLLAGGPHQYF. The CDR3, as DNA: TGTGCCAGCAGCCAAACCACGCTACTAGCGGGGGGCCCACACCAGTACTTC.

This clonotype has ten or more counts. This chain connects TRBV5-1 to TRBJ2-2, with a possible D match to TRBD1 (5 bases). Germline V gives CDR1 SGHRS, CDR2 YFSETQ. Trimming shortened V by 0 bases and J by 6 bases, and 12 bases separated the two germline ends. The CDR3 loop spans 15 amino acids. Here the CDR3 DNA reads TGCGCCAGCAGCTTGGTACAAGGGGCCGCCGGGGAGCTGTTTTTT. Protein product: CASSLVQGAAGELFF. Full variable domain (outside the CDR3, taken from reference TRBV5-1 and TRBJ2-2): KAGVTQTPRYLIKTRGQQVTLSCSPISGHRSVSWYQQTPGQGLQFLFEYFSETQRNKGNFPGRFSGRQFSNSRSEMNVSTLELGDSALYLCASSLVQGAAGELFFGEGSRLTVL.

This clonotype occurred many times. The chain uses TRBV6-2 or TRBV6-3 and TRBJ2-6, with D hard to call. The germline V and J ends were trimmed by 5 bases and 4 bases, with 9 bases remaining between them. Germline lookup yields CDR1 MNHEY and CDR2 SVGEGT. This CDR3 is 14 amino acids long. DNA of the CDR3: TGTGCCAGCAGTAAGGCTGCCGGGGCCAACGTCCTGACTTTC. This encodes CASSKAAGANVLTF.

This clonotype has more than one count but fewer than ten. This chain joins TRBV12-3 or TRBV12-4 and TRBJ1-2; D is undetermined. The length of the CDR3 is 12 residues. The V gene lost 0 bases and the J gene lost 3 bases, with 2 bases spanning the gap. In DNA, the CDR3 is TGTGCCAGCAGTTTAGCCCACTATGGCTACACCTTC. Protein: CASSLAHYGYTF.

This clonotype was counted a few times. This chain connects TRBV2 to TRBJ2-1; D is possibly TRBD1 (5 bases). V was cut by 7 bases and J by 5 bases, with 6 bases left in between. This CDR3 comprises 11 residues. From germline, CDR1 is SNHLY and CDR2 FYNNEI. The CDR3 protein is CASTGHNEQFF. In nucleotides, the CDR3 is TGTGCCAGCACAGGGCACAATGAGCAGTTCTTC.

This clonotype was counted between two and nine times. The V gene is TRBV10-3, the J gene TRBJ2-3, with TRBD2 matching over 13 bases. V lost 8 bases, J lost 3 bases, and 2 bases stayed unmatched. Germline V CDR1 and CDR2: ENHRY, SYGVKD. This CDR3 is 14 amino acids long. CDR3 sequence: CAIGTSGTTDTQYF. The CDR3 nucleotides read TGTGCCATCGGGACTAGCGGGACAACAGATACGCAGTATTTT.